The sequence of this T cell receptor (beta chain) was determined in a study of T cell changes during pregnancy in multiple sclerosis. The CDR3 has 13 residues. V lost 3 bases, J lost 7 bases, and 12 bases lay in between. CDR1 and CDR2 from the germline V gene are SGHTA and FQGNSA. Sequencing used immunoSEQ multiplex PCR; TCRdb keeps in-frame clones, though not all of them. The sample lists roughly 61,000 clones; more than 75% were seen once. The chain employs TRBV7-2 and TRBJ1-1; D ambiguous. This specimen consisted of peripheral blood, obtained in the first trimester of pregnancy. The TCR was taken from a female donor in good health, enrolled as a control in a pregnancy study. The CDR3 is CASSFREKDEAFF. The CDR3 region has the DNA TGTGCCAGCAGCTTCCGGGAGAAGGATGAAGCTTTCTTT.